A single sample is the source of the 31 T cell receptor beta chains below, sequenced in a study of identical twins. TCRdb re-called the 5' RACE reads with MiXCR, one entry per CDR3 protein. The profile shows fewer than 900,000 distinct CDR3 sequences, 21% of them singletons. The sample also formed part of further work on T cells expressing NK-cell markers.

The sequenced sample consisted of PBMCs. The receptors come from a woman younger than 35 in good health.

There are a few counts of this clonotype. The V call is TRBV3-1, the J call TRBJ1-2; D remains unclear. V lost 0 bases and J 0 bases, leaving 5 bases between the germline ends. CDR1 is LGHDT, CDR2 YNNKEL, per germline (reference sequence). This CDR3 has 14 residues. The CDR3 reads CASSQEATNYGYTF. DNA for the CDR3: TGTGCCAGCAGCCAAGAAGCCACTAACTATGGCTACACCTTC.

The rearrangement links TRBV6-5 to TRBJ2-2; TRBD1 matches at 9 bases. The CDR3 loop spans 16 amino acids. Looked up from germline, CDR1 is MNHEY and CDR2 is SVGAGI. J lost 2 bases, V lost 5 bases, and 6 bases had no gene match. DNA for the CDR3: TGTGCCAGCAGTCCCTCGGGACAGGGAAACACCGGGGAGCTGTTTTTT. Amino acid sequence: CASSPSGQGNTGELFF.

The chain has TRBV7-2 and TRBJ2-2, with D unclear. The germline CDR1 and CDR2 sequences are SGHTA and FQGNSA. This CDR3 has 14 amino acids. V was pared by 3 bases and J by 6 bases, with 11 bases between. For the CDR3, the DNA is TGTGCCAGCAGCTTCCTCCTGAGGCCCGGGGAGCTGTTTTTT. Translated: CASSFLLRPGELFF.

This clonotype was found a few times. The V gene is TRBV7-2, the J gene TRBJ2-7; D uncertain. The germline V gene has CDR1 SGHTA and CDR2 FQGNSA. The CDR3 length is 12 residues. Trimming removed 5 bases from V and 5 bases from J, with 10 bases in between. CDR3 in amino acids: CASSRQLNEQYF. The CDR3 region has the DNA TGTGCCAGCAGCCGACAATTGAACGAGCAGTACTTC.

This clonotype came up a few times. The rearrangement joins TRBV7-2 to TRBJ2-7; TRBD1 agrees at 9 bases. In germline, CDR1 is SGHTA, CDR2 FQGNSA. Unmatched junction bases numbered 2, after V lost 5 bases and J lost 3 bases. The CDR3 covers 13 residues. CDR3 DNA sequence: TGTGCCAGCAGCCGGACAGGGGTCTACGAGCAGTACTTC. Protein: CASSRTGVYEQYF.

The rearrangement joins TRBV7-9 to TRBJ2-7; 11 bases agree with TRBD2. Germline values: CDR1 SEHNR, CDR2 FQNEAQ (reference sequence). V lost 5 bases to trimming and J lost 2 bases; unmatched junction nucleotides: 5. This CDR3 spans 15 amino acids. The CDR3, as DNA: TGTGCCAGCAGCCCACTAGCGGGGGTTACCTACGAGCAGTACTTC. Encoded protein: CASSPLAGVTYEQYF.

J is TRBJ2-7 and V is TRBV14, with a tentative D call TRBD1 (5 bases). This CDR3 spans 13 amino acids. Trimming removed 2 bases at V and 5 bases at J, with 10 bases between. Germline lookup yields CDR1 SGHDN and CDR2 FVKESK. CDR3 sequence reads: CASSQRWGDEQYF. The DNA of the CDR3 is TGTGCCAGCAGCCAAAGGTGGGGCGACGAGCAGTACTTC.

This clonotype was detected only a few times. The chain links TRBV12-3 or TRBV12-4 to TRBJ2-1, with a possible D match to TRBD1 (6 bases). The CDR3 totals 12 residues. The V gene lost 8 bases and the J gene lost 6 bases, with 11 bases spanning the gap. The CDR3 bases are TGTGCCAGCGAGGGGGTTAGCAATGAGCAGTTCTTC. Encoded protein: CASEGVSNEQFF.

This clonotype was counted a few times. This rearrangement joins TRBV12-3 or TRBV12-4 to TRBJ2-7; D is possibly TRBD2 (5 bases). The CDR3 is made up of 13 amino acids. V was clipped by 2 bases and J by 5 bases, with 10 bases between them. DNA of the CDR3: TGTGCCAGCAGTTTACGGGGAGAGCACGAGCAGTACTTC. Translated: CASSLRGEHEQYF.

This clonotype was observed a few times. This rearrangement joins TRBV9 to TRBJ2-3, with 8 bases fitting TRBD2. After removal of 0 bases from V and 2 bases from J, the junction contained 5 bases not matched to a gene. The CDR3 is 16 residues long. Germline loops: CDR1 SGDLS, CDR2 YYNGEE. In nucleotides, the CDR3 is TGTGCCAGCAGCGTAGAATCGGGGGGGACCACAGATACGCAGTATTTT. Translating it yields CASSVESGGTTDTQYF.

This clonotype came up a few times. The V and J genes are TRBV6-1 and TRBJ2-7, with D unresolved. V lost 6 bases, J lost 4 bases, and 16 bases lay in between. The CDR3 length is 14 residues. Per germline, CDR1 MNHNS and CDR2 SASEGT. DNA of the CDR3: TGTGCCAGCAGGGATACTATGCGCCAGTACGAGCAGTACTTC. It encodes CASRDTMRQYEQYF.

This chain links TRBV10-3 with TRBJ1-1; 7 nucleotides align to TRBD1. The CDR3 is made up of 13 amino acids. Germline-derived CDR1 and CDR2 are ENHRY and SYGVKD. The V and J ends lost 10 bases and 5 bases, in that order; junction bases with no gene match: 10. This chain's CDR3 is CATGDREYTEAFF. The CDR3 bases are TGTGCCACCGGAGACAGGGAATATACTGAAGCTTTCTTT.

V usage is TRBV7-2 and J usage is TRBJ1-1, with TRBD1 as a possible D gene (5 bases). The CDR3 length is 15 residues. Trimming shortened V by 3 bases and J by 1 base, and 12 bases separated the two germline ends. CDR1 and CDR2 (germline): SGHTA, FQGNSA. DNA of the CDR3: TGTGCCAGCAGCTTTCAGCGGGGGAAGAACACTGAAGCTTTCTTT. This sequence encodes CASSFQRGKNTEAFF.

The V call is TRBV20-1, the J call TRBJ2-3, with TRBD2 matching over 10 bases. The germline gives CDR1 DFQATT, CDR2 SNEGSKA (reference sequence). The CDR3 extends over 14 amino acids. The V gene end was trimmed by 5 bases and the J gene end by 4 bases; junction bases not matched to a gene: 6. CDR3 bases: TGCAGTGCTCACCCGGGACTAGCGCCAGATACGCAGTATTTT. Translating it yields CSAHPGLAPDTQYF.

The chain employs TRBV7-2 and TRBJ2-1, with no clear D. CDR3 length: 12 residues. The germline CDR1 and CDR2 sequences are SGHTA and FQGNSA. V lost 1 base, J lost 8 bases, and 6 bases lay in between. CDR3 protein: CASSLVFDEQFF. The CDR3 DNA is TGTGCCAGCAGCTTAGTTTTCGATGAGCAGTTCTTC. Full variable domain (rest looked up from reference TRBV7-2 and TRBJ2-1): GAGVSQSPSNKVTEKGKDVELRCDPISGHTALYWYRQSLGQGLEFLIYFQGNSAPDKSGLPSDRFSAERTGGSVSTLTIQRTQQEDSAVYLCASSLVFDEQFFGPGTRLTVL.

This clonotype was found a few times. The chain uses TRBV12-3 or TRBV12-4 and TRBJ2-7, with D maybe TRBD2 (6 bases). V was cut by 4 bases and J by 8 bases, with 12 bases left in between. The CDR3 consists of 12 residues. The CDR3 nucleotides read TGTGCCAGCAGTTCCCGGGACTTTAAGCAGTACTTC. Its translation is CASSSRDFKQYF.

This clonotype was detected only a few times. This chain links TRBV3-1 with TRBJ1-1; 7 bases fit TRBD1. The CDR3 consists of 13 residues. The V and J ends lost 6 bases and 7 bases, in that order; junction bases with no gene match: 8. CDR1 LGHDT and CDR2 YNNKEL come from the germline V gene (reference sequence). Here the CDR3 reads CASRRRGRGEAFF. DNA of the CDR3: TGTGCCAGCAGGCGTAGGGGGCGCGGTGAAGCTTTCTTT.

The CDR3 protein is CASSLVVWSANEQFF. CDR3 nucleotides: TGTGCCAGCAGCTTAGTGGTTTGGTCGGCTAATGAGCAGTTCTTC. The chain employs TRBV7-9 and TRBJ2-1; no clear D. Germline CDR1 reads SEHNR; CDR2 reads FQNEAQ (reference sequence). Trimming shortened V by 1 base and J by 7 bases, and 14 bases separated the two germline ends. The CDR3 contains 15 residues. Combining the CDR3 with reference TRBV7-9 and TRBJ2-1 gives the whole variable domain DTGVSQNPRHKITKRGQNVTFRCDPISEHNRLYWYRQTLGQGPEFLTYFQNEAQLEKSRLLSDRFSAERPKGSFSTLEIQRTEQGDSAMYLCASSLVVWSANEQFFGPGTRLTVL.

This clonotype has more than one count but fewer than ten. This chain uses TRBV5-6 with TRBJ2-1; 12 bases agree with TRBD2. J was trimmed by 8 bases and V by 4 bases; bases with no gene match: 7. The germline V gene encodes CDR1 SGHDT and CDR2 YYEEEE. The CDR3 consists of 15 residues. CDR3 sequence (DNA): TGTGCCAGCAGCCCAAGACTAGCGGGAGCCTATGAGCAGTTCTTC. Translating it yields CASSPRLAGAYEQFF.

In its sample, this clonotype was seen a few times. The chain is built from TRBV5-6 and TRBJ2-7, with D perhaps given as TRBD1 or TRBD2 (5 bases each). The germline V and J ends were trimmed by 4 bases and 2 bases, with 19 bases remaining between them. Germline CDR1 is SGHDT and CDR2 is YYEEEE. The CDR3 is 16 amino acids. The CDR3 region has the DNA TGTGCCAGCAGCCAGTTTTCCGGGACGGGAACCTACGAGCAGTACTTC. Translating gives CASSQFSGTGTYEQYF.

The V and J genes are TRBV9 and TRBJ2-5; no clear D. Trimming left V 3 bases short and J 1 base short, with 10 bases between. The germline V gene encodes CDR1 SGDLS and CDR2 YYNGEE. The length of the CDR3 is 14 residues. CDR3 sequence reads: CASSAGRAQETQYF. The CDR3 DNA sequence: TGTGCCAGCAGCGCCGGTCGGGCCCAAGAGACCCAGTACTTC.

This clonotype was found a few times. The chain recombines TRBV3-1 with TRBJ1-2, with 7 nucleotides matching TRBD1. CDR3 length: 14 amino acids. V was pared by 4 bases and J by 2 bases, with 4 bases of the junction left unmatched. Germline V gene data show CDR1 as LGHDT and CDR2 as YNNKEL (reference sequence). CDR3 bases: TGTGCCAGCAGCCGTTTGGGACAGAACTATGGCTACACCTTC. This gives the protein CASSRLGQNYGYTF.

V and J are TRBV15 and TRBJ2-1; 7 bases map to TRBD2. The CDR3 extends over 17 amino acids. Germline V gene data show CDR1 as LNHNV and CDR2 as YYDKDF (reference sequence). V lost 3 bases and J lost 0; bases outside the gene matches: 8. DNA for the CDR3: TGTGCCACCAGCAGGACCAGCGGGGCCCGCTCCTACAATGAGCAGTTCTTC. Translating gives CATSRTSGARSYNEQFF.

The chain uses TRBV28 and TRBJ2-7; TRBD1 is a possible D gene (5 bases). This CDR3 contains 12 residues. Trimming took off 6 bases at V and 4 bases at J, with 10 bases between the two ends. CDR1 and CDR2 (germline): MDHEN, SYDVKM. CDR3 DNA: TGTGCCAGCAGCTGGACAATATACGAGCAGTACTTC. Translation gives CASSWTIYEQYF.

This clonotype was seen more than once but under ten times. The chain links TRBV6-5 to TRBJ1-2; D unresolved. This CDR3 contains 15 residues. Germline CDR1 MNHEY, CDR2 SVGAGI. V lost 2 bases, J lost 5 bases, and 15 bases lay in between. CDR3 in amino acids: CASSYRFPTGYGYTF. In nucleotides, the CDR3 is TGTGCCAGCAGTTACCGCTTCCCGACGGGTTATGGCTACACCTTC.

The chain carries TRBV7-8 and TRBJ2-7; no definite D call. The CDR3 sequence is 14 residues long. Germline CDR1 and CDR2: SGHVS and FQNEAQ. V was cut by 1 base and J by 2 bases, with 9 bases left in between. The CDR3 coding sequence is TGTGCCAGCAGCTTAGGAGCAGCCACCTACGAGCAGTACTTC. This codes for CASSLGAATYEQYF.

The rearrangement joins TRBV20-1 to TRBJ2-1; D is perhaps TRBD2 (7 bases). The CDR3 has 16 residues. V lost 6 bases and J 3 bases, leaving 21 bases between the germline ends. Germline values: CDR1 DFQATT, CDR2 SNEGSKA (reference sequence). The CDR3 loop reads CSATRRGGAIYNEQFF. CDR3 coding DNA: TGCAGTGCCACCCGGCGTGGGGGGGCGATCTACAATGAGCAGTTCTTC.

There are many counts of this clonotype. The V call is TRBV27, the J call TRBJ2-2; D remains unclear. The germline V gene encodes CDR1 MNHEY and CDR2 SMNVEV (reference sequence). Trimming shortened V by 1 base and J by 1 base, and 4 bases separated the two germline ends. This CDR3 is built from 14 residues. CDR3 residues: CASSLLRNTGELFF. DNA of the CDR3: TGTGCCAGCAGTTTATTACGGAACACCGGGGAGCTGTTTTTT.

The rearrangement joins TRBV9 to TRBJ2-3; tentative D call: TRBD2 (6 bases). The length of the CDR3 is 17 residues. V lost 0 bases and J 1 base, leaving 15 bases between the germline ends. Germline V gene sequence: CDR1 SGDLS, CDR2 YYNGEE. This chain's CDR3 is CASSVEGTLAGTDTQYF. CDR3 coding DNA: TGTGCCAGCAGCGTAGAGGGGACTTTAGCGGGCACAGATACGCAGTATTTT.

This clonotype was counted ten times or more. Here the CDR3 DNA reads TGTGCCAGCAGTTTGGCGGATCCGGGGGGAGATACGCAGTATTTT. Protein product: CASSLADPGGDTQYF. The rearrangement uses TRBV12-3 or TRBV12-4 and TRBJ2-3; 7 positions agree with TRBD2. Losses at the gene ends were 3 bases for V and 5 bases for J; bases not matched to a gene: 8. This CDR3 spans 15 amino acids.

In its sample, this clonotype was seen many times. The CDR3 region has the DNA TGCAGCGTTGCTCGGACCTACGAGCAGTACTTC. Protein product: CSVARTYEQYF. The V call is TRBV29-1, the J call TRBJ2-7; the D is unclear. Germline V gene data show CDR1 as SQVTM and CDR2 as ANQGSEA. The CDR3 totals 11 residues. Trimming shortened V by 4 bases and J by 2 bases, and 6 bases separated the two germline ends.